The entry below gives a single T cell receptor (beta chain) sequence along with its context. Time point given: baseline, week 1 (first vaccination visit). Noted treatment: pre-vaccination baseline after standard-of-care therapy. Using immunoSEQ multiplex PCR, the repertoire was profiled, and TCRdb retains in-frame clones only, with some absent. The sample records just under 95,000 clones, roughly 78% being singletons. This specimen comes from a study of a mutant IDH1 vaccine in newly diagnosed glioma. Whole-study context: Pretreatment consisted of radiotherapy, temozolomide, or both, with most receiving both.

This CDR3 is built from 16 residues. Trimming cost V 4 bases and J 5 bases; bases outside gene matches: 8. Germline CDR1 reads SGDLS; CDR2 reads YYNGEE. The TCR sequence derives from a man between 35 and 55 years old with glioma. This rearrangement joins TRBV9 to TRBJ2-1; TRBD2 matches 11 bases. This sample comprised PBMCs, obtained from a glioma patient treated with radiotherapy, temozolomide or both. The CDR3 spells CASSPATSGIHNEQFF. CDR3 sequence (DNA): TGTGCCAGCAGCCCGGCGACTAGCGGGATCCACAATGAGCAGTTCTTC.